This passage covers 5 T cell receptor beta chains from one sample sequenced in a study of T cells in Graves' hyperthyroidism and ophthalmopathy. Amplified TCR beta CDR3 regions derived from RNA transcripts. HTBI primers drove first-round RT-PCR of the TCR CDR3. TCRdb passed the multiplex PCR reads through MiXCR, listing each CDR3 protein once. This table holds some 350,000 distinct CDR3 sequences, 15% to 17% found once. The sample comprised blood. Source of these receptors: a woman aged 18-29 years with Graves' hyperthyroidism that later progressed to Graves' ophthalmopathy.

The V gene is TRBV29-1, the J gene TRBJ2-3; D call uncertain. Trimming pared 1 base from V and 5 bases from J, leaving 13 bases between. The CDR3 extends over 14 amino acids. Germline assignment: CDR1 SQVTM and CDR2 ANQGSEA. DNA for the CDR3: TGCAGCGTTGAAGGAGATCCTGATGGAGATACGCAGTATTTT. It encodes CSVEGDPDGDTQYF.

On this clonotype: No DNA is shown, since the ends of the CDR3 on it are uncertain; the CDR3 is the one TCRdb lists. V gene TRBV20-1 combines with J gene TRBJ2-4; the table's D gene call, TRBD1, was not cross checked with the DNA. The CDR3 spans 12 residues, counting both ends. Germline loops: CDR1 DFQATT, CDR2 SNEGSKA (reference sequence). The CDR3 here is CSAWGQGSVEYF.

A word on this clonotype: An end of the junction differs from the germline gene, which may be a read error. The chain links TRBV11-2 to TRBJ1-1; no clear D gene. Per germline, CDR1 SGHAT and CDR2 FQNNGV. CDR3 size: 12 residues. The CDR3 DNA reads as TGTGCCAGTAGCTTGGGAGGTTTTGAAGCTTTCTTT. Its protein is CASSLGGFEAFF.

This clonotype was counted many times. This chain uses TRBV12-3 or TRBV12-4 with TRBJ2-7; 8 nucleotides line up with TRBD1. After removal of 4 bases from V and 4 bases from J, the junction contained 6 bases not matched to a gene. The CDR3 loop spans 14 amino acids. This CDR3 reads CASSSRQGRYEQYF. CDR3 nucleotides: TGTGCCAGCAGTTCCAGACAGGGGAGGTACGAGCAGTACTTC.

Ten or more counts support this clonotype. The CDR3 nucleotides read TGTGCCAGCAGCTTGTCCCCGGGACTAGCGGGAGAAAATGAGCAGTTCTTC. It encodes CASSLSPGLAGENEQFF. V and J are TRBV7-9 and TRBJ2-1, with TRBD2 identical over 14 bases. The junction had 8 bases not matched to a gene; V was cut back by 3 bases and J by 7 bases. There are 17 residues in the CDR3. The germline gives CDR1 SEHNR, CDR2 FQNEAQ (reference sequence).